This TCR beta chain was identified in a study of T cells in Graves' hyperthyroidism and ophthalmopathy. Graves' hyperthyroidism qualified as stable when ophthalmopathy did not progress within 18 months. RNA transcripts provided the source from which TCR beta CDR3 regions were amplified. In the first-round RT-PCR of the TCR CDR3, the HTBI primer set was used. TCRdb called the multiplex PCR reads again in MiXCR, with one record for every CDR3 protein. Counted here are 700,000 or so distinct CDR3 sequences, 16% occurring once; the ten biggest clones make up under 9.5%. This clonotype was observed many times. Its antigen remains unknown. Overall study results and limits: Among thyroid clonotypes expanded above 0.001, most also appeared in blood. Separation of ophthalmopathy from stable hyperthyroidism was achieved by a 13 V-J model.

CDR3 size: 13 residues. Trimming at V came to 4 bases and at J to 6 bases, leaving 5 bases not matched to a gene. Germline lookup yields CDR1 SGHVS and CDR2 FQNEAQ. The receptor's source is a man aged 18 to 35 with Graves' hyperthyroidism. This chain links TRBV7-8 with TRBJ2-7, with TRBD1 matching over 8 bases. The specimen was blood. In DNA, the CDR3 is TGTGCCAGCAGCTGGACAGGGTACAGCGAGCAGTACTTC. Protein sequence: CASSWTGYSEQYF.